The 5 T cell receptor beta chains listed next were all sequenced from one sample in a study of blood T cell repertoires in COVID-19. Only in-frame clones appear in the TCRdb table, and some are missing; sequencing was by immunoSEQ multiplex PCR. The sample lists 200,000 to 250,000 clones; around 90% were seen once. Sequences were obtained from PBMCs or T cells enriched from blood (not recorded which). The receptors shown here come from a man in his thirties or forties who had recovered from COVID-19.

This clone came up once. This chain joins TRBV19 and TRBJ1-1, with TRBD1 as a possible D gene (6 bases). The CDR3 sequence is 17 residues long. The germline V gene encodes CDR1 LNHDA and CDR2 SQIVND (reference sequence). Between the trimmed V and J ends, which lost 1 base and 3 bases, there was a span of 18 bases. CDR3 sequence reads: CASSIAHGTRQDTEAFF. The CDR3 DNA reads as TGTGCCAGTAGTATAGCCCATGGGACACGGCAGGACACTGAAGCTTTCTTT. Looking up the rest from reference TRBV19 and TRBJ1-1 gives the full variable domain: DGGITQSPKYLFRKEGQNVTLSCEQNLNHDAMYWYRQDPGQGLRLIYYSQIVNDFQKGDIAEGYSVSREKKESFPLTVTSAQKNPTAFYLCASSIAHGTRQDTEAFFGQGTRLTVV.

This clone was counted once. The chain combines TRBV3-1 (or the pseudogene TRBV3-2) with TRBJ2-7; 7 bases are a match to TRBD1. Germline trimming cut 7 bases from V and 0 bases from J; bases unmatched to any gene: 3. CDR1 LGHDT and CDR2 YNNKEL come from the germline V gene (reference sequence). The CDR3 is made up of 13 amino acids. This CDR3 reads CASKQGSSYEQYF. CDR3 nucleotides: TGTGCCAGCAAACAGGGGAGCTCCTACGAGCAGTACTTC.

The V and J genes are TRBV13 and TRBJ2-7; 12 bases fit TRBD1. CDR3 length equals 17 residues. The V gene end was trimmed by 3 bases and the J gene end by 5 bases; junction bases not matched to a gene: 11. CDR1 is PRHDT, CDR2 FYEKMQ, per germline (reference sequence). The CDR3 here is CASSFHNSGTGGNEQYF. The CDR3 region has the DNA TGTGCCAGCAGCTTCCACAATTCCGGGACAGGGGGCAACGAGCAGTACTTC.

The chain carries TRBV18 and TRBJ2-7; 8 positions agree with TRBD1. The V segment lost 6 bases and the J segment 4 bases; nucleotides outside the gene matches: 11. This CDR3 comprises 15 residues. Germline V gene sequence: CDR1 KGHSH, CDR2 LQKENI. CDR3 DNA sequence: TGTGCCAGCTCTCCCGGACAGGGTCAGACTTACGAGCAGTACTTC. Protein sequence: CASSPGQGQTYEQYF.

The chain joins TRBV12-3 or TRBV12-4 to TRBJ2-7; no clear D gene. The CDR3 contains 11 residues. V lost 4 bases and J lost 3, with 4 bases in between. The CDR3 loop reads CASSSNYEQYF. CDR3 in DNA: TGTGCCAGCAGTTCTAACTACGAGCAGTACTTC.